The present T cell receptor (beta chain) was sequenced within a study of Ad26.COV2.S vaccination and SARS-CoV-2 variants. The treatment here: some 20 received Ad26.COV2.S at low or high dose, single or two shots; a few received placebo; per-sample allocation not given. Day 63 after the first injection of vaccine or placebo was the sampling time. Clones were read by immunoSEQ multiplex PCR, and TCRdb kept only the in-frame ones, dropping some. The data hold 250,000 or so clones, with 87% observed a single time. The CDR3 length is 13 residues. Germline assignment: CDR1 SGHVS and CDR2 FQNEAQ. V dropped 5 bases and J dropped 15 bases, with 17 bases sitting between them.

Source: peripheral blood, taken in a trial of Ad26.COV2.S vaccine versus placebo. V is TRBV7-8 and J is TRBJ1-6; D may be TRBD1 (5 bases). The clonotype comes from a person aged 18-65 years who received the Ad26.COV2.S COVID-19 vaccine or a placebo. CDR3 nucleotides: TGTGCCAGCAGCACTAGGACTGCGGGGGACCTCCACTTT. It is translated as CASSTRTAGDLHF.